The subject of this entry is one T cell receptor (beta chain). This CDR3 contains 14 residues. V lost 0 bases and J lost 3, with 7 bases in between. From germline, CDR1 is MNHEY and CDR2 SVGAGI. Method: immunoSEQ multiplex PCR; TCRdb's copy keeps in-frame clones and lacks some. The sample contains just over 90,000 clones, 91% of which appear only once. This entry is derived from a study of T cell changes during pregnancy in multiple sclerosis. The source was peripheral blood, collected after pregnancy. The TCR sequence derives from a female donor in good health, enrolled as a control in a pregnancy study. The chain joins TRBV6-5 to TRBJ2-3; D gene unclear. CDR3 DNA: TGTGCCAGCAGTTACTCCCGCGAAACAGATACGCAGTATTTT. Translating it yields CASSYSRETDTQYF.